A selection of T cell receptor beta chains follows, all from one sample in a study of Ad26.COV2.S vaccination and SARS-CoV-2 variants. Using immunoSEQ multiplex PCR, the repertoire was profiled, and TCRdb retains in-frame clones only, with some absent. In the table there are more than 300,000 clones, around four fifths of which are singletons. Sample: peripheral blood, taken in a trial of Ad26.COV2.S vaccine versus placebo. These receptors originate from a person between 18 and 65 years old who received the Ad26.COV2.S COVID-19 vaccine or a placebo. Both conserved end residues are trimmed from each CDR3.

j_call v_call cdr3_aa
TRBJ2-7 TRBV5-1 ASSLGQGSYEQY
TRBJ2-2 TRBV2 ASLRDRVTGELF
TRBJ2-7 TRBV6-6 ASGDRSYEQY
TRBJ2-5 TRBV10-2 ASTQRTGETQY
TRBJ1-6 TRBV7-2 ASSLAATWNNSPLH
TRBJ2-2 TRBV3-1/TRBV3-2 ASSQEGDTGELF
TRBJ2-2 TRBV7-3 ASSQGLPGTGELF
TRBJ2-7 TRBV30 AWSDRALSSYEQY
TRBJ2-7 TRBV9 ASSRPGGGPYEQY
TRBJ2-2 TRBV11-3 ASSLVNTGELF
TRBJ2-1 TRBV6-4 ASKATSGQTYNEQF
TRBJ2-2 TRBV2 ASRPSVSWSGELF
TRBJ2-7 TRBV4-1 ASSQDRDLFYEQY
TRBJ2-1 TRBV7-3 ASSLNRENEQF
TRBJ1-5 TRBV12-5 ASGLVLGTGASNQPQH
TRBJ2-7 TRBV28 AILPGQGSYEQY